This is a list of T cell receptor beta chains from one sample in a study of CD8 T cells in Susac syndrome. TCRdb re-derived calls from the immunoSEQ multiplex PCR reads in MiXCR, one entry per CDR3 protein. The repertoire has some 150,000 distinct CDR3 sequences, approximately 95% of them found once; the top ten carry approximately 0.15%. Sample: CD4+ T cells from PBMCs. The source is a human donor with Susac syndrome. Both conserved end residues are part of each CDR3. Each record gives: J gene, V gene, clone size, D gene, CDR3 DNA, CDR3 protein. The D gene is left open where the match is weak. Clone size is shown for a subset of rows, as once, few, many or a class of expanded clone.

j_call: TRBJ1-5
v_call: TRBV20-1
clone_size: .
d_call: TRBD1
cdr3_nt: TGCAGTGCTAGGTCTACGGGACAGGGGGCGGGTCAGCCCCAGCATTTT
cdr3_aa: CSARSTGQGAGQPQHF

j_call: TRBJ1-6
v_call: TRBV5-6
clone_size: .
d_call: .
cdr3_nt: TGTGCCAGCAGCTTGGACAGGAGATCTAATTCACCCCTCCACTTT
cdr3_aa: CASSLDRRSNSPLHF

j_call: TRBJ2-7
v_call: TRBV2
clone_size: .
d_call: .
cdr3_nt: TGTGCCAGCAGTCCCCAGGGATTTAGGTACGAGCAGTACTTC
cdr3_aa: CASSPQGFRYEQYF

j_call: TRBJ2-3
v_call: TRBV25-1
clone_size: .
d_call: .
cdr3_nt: TGTGCCAGCAGTGATTTTCGACTAGAGCCAGATACGCAGTATTTT
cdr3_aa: CASSDFRLEPDTQYF

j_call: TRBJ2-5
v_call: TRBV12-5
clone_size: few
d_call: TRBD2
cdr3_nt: TGTGCTAGTTCTCGGGGACTAGCGGGAGAGACCCAGTACTTC
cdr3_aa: CASSRGLAGETQYF

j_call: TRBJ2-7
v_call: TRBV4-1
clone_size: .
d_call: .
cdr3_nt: TGCGCCAGCAGCCAGCCCCAGACGGACGAGCAGTACTTC
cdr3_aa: CASSQPQTDEQYF

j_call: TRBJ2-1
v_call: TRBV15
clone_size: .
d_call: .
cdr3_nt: TGTGCCACCAGCACGAGTAGAACCTACAATGAGCAGTTCTTC
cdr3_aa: CATSTSRTYNEQFF

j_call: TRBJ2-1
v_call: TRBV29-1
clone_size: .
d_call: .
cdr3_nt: TGCAGCGTTCGGCGGAGCTCCTACAATGAGCAGTTCTTC
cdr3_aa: CSVRRSSYNEQFF

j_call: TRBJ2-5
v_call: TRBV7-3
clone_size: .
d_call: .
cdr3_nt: TGCCTAATATGCGGGGCAGAGACCCAGTACTTC
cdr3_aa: CLICGAETQYF

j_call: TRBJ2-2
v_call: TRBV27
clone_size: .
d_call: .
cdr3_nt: TGTGCCAGCAGTAGTACTAGCAGCGGGGAGCTGTTTTTT
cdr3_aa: CASSSTSSGELFF

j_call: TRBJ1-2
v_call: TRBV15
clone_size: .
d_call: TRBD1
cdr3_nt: TGTGCCACCAGCCAACGGGACAGAAATTCCTATGGCTACACCTTC
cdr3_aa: CATSQRDRNSYGYTF

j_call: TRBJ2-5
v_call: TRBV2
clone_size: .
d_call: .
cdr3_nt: TGTGCCAGCAGTGAGAAGGGGACCCAGTACTTC
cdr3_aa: CASSEKGTQYF

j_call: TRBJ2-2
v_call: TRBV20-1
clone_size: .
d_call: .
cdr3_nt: TGCAGTGCTCGGCGGCAGGGCCTTAACACCGGGGAGCTGTTTTTT
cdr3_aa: CSARRQGLNTGELFF

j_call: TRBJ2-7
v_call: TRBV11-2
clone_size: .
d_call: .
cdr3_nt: TGTGCCAGCAGCTTAGGCCGGGCCATCTACGAGCAGTACTTC
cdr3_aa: CASSLGRAIYEQYF

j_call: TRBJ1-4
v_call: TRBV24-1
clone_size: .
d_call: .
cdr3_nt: TGTGCCACCAGTGATCCTCGAGGGAATGAAAAACTGTTTTTT
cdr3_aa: CATSDPRGNEKLFF

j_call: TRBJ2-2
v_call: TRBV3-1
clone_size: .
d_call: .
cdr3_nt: TGTGCCAGCAGCTTATCATCACAGGGCACCGGGGAGCTGTTTTTT
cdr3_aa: CASSLSSQGTGELFF

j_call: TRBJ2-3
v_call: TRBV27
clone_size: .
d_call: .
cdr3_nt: TGTGCCAGCAGTCCGCTGTCGTCCCCAGATACGCAGTATTTT
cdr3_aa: CASSPLSSPDTQYF